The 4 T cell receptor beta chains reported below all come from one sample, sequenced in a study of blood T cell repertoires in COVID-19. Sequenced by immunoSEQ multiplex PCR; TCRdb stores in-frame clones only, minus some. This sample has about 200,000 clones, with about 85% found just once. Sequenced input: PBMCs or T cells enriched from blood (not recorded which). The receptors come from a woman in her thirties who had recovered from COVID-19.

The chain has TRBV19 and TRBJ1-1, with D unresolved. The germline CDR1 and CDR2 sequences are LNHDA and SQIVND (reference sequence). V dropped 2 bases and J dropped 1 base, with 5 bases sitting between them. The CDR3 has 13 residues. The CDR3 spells CASSISGNTEAFF. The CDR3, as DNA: TGTGCCAGTAGTATAAGCGGGAACACTGAAGCTTTCTTT.

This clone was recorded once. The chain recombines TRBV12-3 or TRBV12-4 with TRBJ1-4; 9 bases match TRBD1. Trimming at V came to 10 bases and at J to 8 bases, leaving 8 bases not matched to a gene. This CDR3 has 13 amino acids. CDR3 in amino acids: CATKDRGREKLFF. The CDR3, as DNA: TGTGCCACCAAGGACAGGGGACGAGAAAAACTGTTTTTT.

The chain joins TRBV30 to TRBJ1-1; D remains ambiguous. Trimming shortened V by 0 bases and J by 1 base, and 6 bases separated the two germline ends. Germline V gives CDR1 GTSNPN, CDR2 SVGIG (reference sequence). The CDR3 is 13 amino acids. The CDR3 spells CAWSVAGNTEAFF. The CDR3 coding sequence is TGTGCCTGGAGTGTGGCAGGGAACACTGAAGCTTTCTTT. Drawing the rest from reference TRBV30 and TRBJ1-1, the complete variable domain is SQTIHQWPATLVQPVGSPLSLECTVEGTSNPNLYWYRQAAGRGLQLLFYSVGIGQISSEVPQNLSASRPQDRQFILSSKKLLLSDSGFYLCAWSVAGNTEAFFGQGTRLTVV.

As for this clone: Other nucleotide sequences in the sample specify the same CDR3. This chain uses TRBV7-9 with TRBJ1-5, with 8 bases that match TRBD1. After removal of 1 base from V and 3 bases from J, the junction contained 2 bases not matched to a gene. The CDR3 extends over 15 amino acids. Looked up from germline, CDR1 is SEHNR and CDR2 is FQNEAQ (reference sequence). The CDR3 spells CASSLGTGTNQPQHF. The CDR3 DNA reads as TGTGCCAGCAGCTTAGGGACAGGGACCAATCAGCCCCAGCATTTT.